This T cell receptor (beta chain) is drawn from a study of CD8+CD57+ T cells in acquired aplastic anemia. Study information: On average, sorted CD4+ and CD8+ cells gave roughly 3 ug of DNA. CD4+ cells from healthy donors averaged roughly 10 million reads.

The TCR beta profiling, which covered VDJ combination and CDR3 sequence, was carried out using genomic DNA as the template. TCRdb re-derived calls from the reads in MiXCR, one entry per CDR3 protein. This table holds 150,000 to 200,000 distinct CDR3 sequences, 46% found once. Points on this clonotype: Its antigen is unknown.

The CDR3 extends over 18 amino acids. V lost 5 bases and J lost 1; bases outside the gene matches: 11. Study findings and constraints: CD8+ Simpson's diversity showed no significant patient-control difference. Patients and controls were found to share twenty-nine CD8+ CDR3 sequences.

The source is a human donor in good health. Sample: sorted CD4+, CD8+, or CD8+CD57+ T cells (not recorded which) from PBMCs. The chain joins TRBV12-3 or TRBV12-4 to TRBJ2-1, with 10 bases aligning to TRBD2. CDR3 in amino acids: CASSLMVKLAGSYNEQFF. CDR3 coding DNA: TGTGCCAGCAGTCTTATGGTAAAACTAGCGGGGTCCTACAATGAGCAGTTCTTC.